The entry below describes one TCR beta chain. This clone's antigen is unknown. The input lacks base qualities; no much larger clone sits a single base away. TCRbeta CDR3 regions were amplified from genomic DNA by means of the immunoSEQ Assay, a bias-controlled multiplex PCR. The authors' analysis ran thus. The number of nucleated cells in each sample was estimated from the amplification of reference gene primers within the assay. To quantify the absolute abundance of each unique TCRbeta CDR3 rearrangement, sequence reads were collapsed and filtered. For each sample, productive Simpson clonality was calculated by taking the square root of Simpson's diversity index across productive rearrangements. Here the immuneACCESS table is served through TCRdb, limited to in-frame sequences with V and J called. Missing clones are a known gap in these copies; in checked studies unresolved V genes cover under half, and the rest lacks a known reason. The D gene and trimming were derived from the DNA, and the V and J assignments and clone size from that table. Present in this sample are about 200,000 clones, approximately 84% of which were seen just once. Less than 5.5% of the sample belongs to the ten largest clones.

CDR1 and CDR2 (SGHRS, YFSETQ) derive from the germline V gene. From V the trimming removes 4 bases and from J it removes 3 bases, while the gene matches leave 15 bases of the junction unaccounted for. Reading from cysteine to phenylalanine, the CDR3 counts 18 amino acids. The kept DNA is CDR3 alone, 54 bases in frame from the first base. This specimen comes from a study of blood T cell repertoires in COVID-19 (dated by TCRdb to the early 2020s). In the study overall: Collaborator samples came from the United States, Italy and Spain and covered acute and convalescent phases of COVID-19. The material from the prospective study consisted of cDNA or gDNA derived from T cells, B-cell-depleted T cells, or PBMCs. The dataset comprised deeply sampled blood TCRbeta repertoires from subjects exposed to, actively infected with, or recovered from COVID-19. The repertoires were made available in a free public database intended to serve as a resource for research on the immune response to SARS-CoV-2. The samples were drawn from two sources: the first 160 participants of the ongoing ImmuneRACE study, and 950 to 1,500 subjects contributed by 6 global collaborators. The sample metadata nearly always contained a de-identified subject ID, COVID-19 status, age in years and sex. Where available, HLA class I and class II types were taken from metadata supplied by the sample provider and were not determined by assay-based typing. General conclusions and limits of the study: The quantity of clinical and demographic metadata differed by source and by participant and was supplied without curation.

Whole blood was collected in K2EDTA tubes by collaborating institutions according to the institutions' own protocols. For TCRbeta analysis, collaborator samples were shipped as frozen whole blood, as isolated PBMCs, or as DNA extracted from either sample type. The chain is assembled from TRBV5-1 and TRBJ1-1; 10 bases in the junction line up with TRBD1. The receptor comes from a woman of 80 years or more with acute or convalescent COVID-19. The sample consisted of peripheral blood. DNA sequence: TGCGCCAGCAGCGTAATAACCGGGACAGGGGTGGGAGACACTGAAGCTTTCTTT. Its amino acids are CASSVITGTGVGDTEAFF.